Listed here are 27 T cell receptor beta chains from one sample, sequenced in a study of blood T cell repertoires in COVID-19. Generated by immunoSEQ multiplex PCR, the TCRdb table keeps only in-frame clones and is missing some. The data contain 120,000 to 150,000 clones, around 81% of them singletons. Sequenced input: peripheral blood. The source of these receptors is a man in his 60s with active or convalescent COVID-19.

The rearrangement joins TRBV5-8 to TRBJ2-5; 8 nucleotides agree with TRBD2. The CDR3 loop spans 15 amino acids. V shed 3 bases and J 6 bases; nucleotides not matched to a gene: 10. The V gene's germline CDR1 is SGHTS and CDR2 YDEGEE. DNA of the CDR3: TGTGCCAGCAGCTCCCAAGGGGCGGGAGGCCAGACCCAGTACTTC. It specifies CASSSQGAGGQTQYF. The full variable domain, rest sourced from reference TRBV5-8 and TRBJ2-5, is EAGVTQSPTHLIKTRGQQATLRCSPISGHTSVYWYQQALGLGLQFLLWYDEGEERNRGNFPPRFSGRQFPNYSSELNVNALELEDSALYLCASSSQGAGGQTQYFGPGTRLLVL.

Only a few counts were recorded for this clone. The rearrangement joins TRBV4-2 to TRBJ2-2, with a possible D match to TRBD2 (6 bases). V lost 4 bases, J lost 7 bases, and 16 bases lay in between. Germline loops: CDR1 LGHNA, CDR2 YNFKEQ. The CDR3 totals 15 residues. The CDR3 is CASSPLTRKLGELFF. CDR3 coding DNA: TGTGCCAGCAGCCCGTTGACTAGAAAGCTCGGGGAGCTGTTTTTT.

CDR3 nucleotides: TGTGCCAGCAGCGTTCTACAGAGCGGGGACGAGCAGTACTTC. Amino acids: CASSVLQSGDEQYF. This rearrangement joins TRBV9 to TRBJ2-7; 7 bases fit TRBD2. The CDR3 runs to 14 residues. The V and J ends lost 2 bases and 5 bases, in that order; junction bases with no gene match: 7. CDR1 and CDR2 (germline): SGDLS, YYNGEE.

The rearrangement links TRBV7-2 to TRBJ2-7; the D is unclear. The CDR3 has 13 residues. The germline V gene encodes CDR1 SGHTA and CDR2 FQGNSA. The V end lost 1 base, the J end lost 4 bases, and 8 bases lay between the germline ends. Here the CDR3 reads CASSLVLEYEQYF. The DNA for the CDR3 is TGTGCCAGCAGCTTAGTTTTGGAGTACGAGCAGTACTTC.

This rearrangement joins TRBV4-1 to TRBJ2-7, with 10 positions matching TRBD2. The trim removed 6 bases at V and 3 bases at J, leaving 8 bases unmatched. From germline, CDR1 is MGHRA and CDR2 YSYEKL. The CDR3 runs 15 residues. As DNA, the CDR3 is TGCGCCAGCAGTCAGGTGGGACTAGCGAGCTACGAGCAGTACTTC. Translated, it gives CASSQVGLASYEQYF.

The chain uses TRBV4-3 and TRBJ2-1; the D gene is possibly TRBD2 (6 bases). CDR3 length: 12 amino acids. Germline-derived CDR1 and CDR2 are LGHNA and YSLEER. The V end lost 5 bases, the J end lost 4 bases, and 6 bases lay between the germline ends. This chain's CDR3 is CASSGGYNEQFF. The CDR3 DNA follows: TGCGCCAGCAGCGGGGGGTACAATGAGCAGTTCTTC.

The V call is TRBV4-3, the J call TRBJ2-7; D is perhaps TRBD2 (6 bases). From germline, CDR1 is LGHNA and CDR2 YSLEER. The CDR3 covers 12 residues. Trimming took off 3 bases at V and 7 bases at J, with 10 bases between the two ends. CDR3 protein: CASSHGGREQYF. For the CDR3, the DNA is TGCGCCAGCAGCCACGGGGGTCGGGAGCAGTACTTC.

The rearrangement joins TRBV10-3 to TRBJ1-5; D unresolved. The CDR3 spans 16 residues. Trimming left V 2 bases short and J 1 base short, with 12 bases between. Germline CDR1 ENHRY, CDR2 SYGVKD. CDR3 amino acids: CAISEELRRSNQPQHF. The CDR3 DNA is TGTGCCATCAGTGAGGAGCTCAGGAGGAGCAATCAGCCCCAGCATTTT.

The chain combines TRBV6-5 with TRBJ2-1, with 8 nucleotides matching TRBD2. The CDR3 spans 13 residues. The germline CDR1 and CDR2 sequences are MNHEY and SVGAGI. V gave up 7 bases and J gave up 9 bases; unmatched junction bases: 8. CDR3 loop: CASNDGGAGEQFF. The CDR3 nucleotides are TGTGCCAGCAACGACGGGGGGGCTGGTGAGCAGTTCTTC.

The rearrangement links TRBV14 to TRBJ1-6; D uncertain. The V end was cut by 4 bases, the J end by 3 bases, with 13 bases between. Germline V gene sequence: CDR1 SGHDN, CDR2 FVKESK. The CDR3 runs 16 residues. The CDR3 here is CASSRTRRVYNSPLHF. In nucleotides, the CDR3 is TGTGCCAGCAGCCGCACTAGACGGGTCTATAATTCACCCCTCCACTTT.

The genes are TRBV7-8 and TRBJ2-3; 8 nucleotides line up with TRBD2. Germline V lookup: CDR1 SGHVS, CDR2 FQNEAQ. The V gene end was trimmed by 5 bases and the J gene end by 6 bases; junction bases not matched to a gene: 10. This CDR3 contains 15 residues. For the CDR3, the DNA is TGTGCCAGCAGCCTTGAGATCGGGAGGGGGGATACGCAGTATTTT. Translation: CASSLEIGRGDTQYF.

The rearrangement uses TRBV5-1 and TRBJ2-4; 8 nucleotides line up with TRBD2. The CDR3 extends over 14 amino acids. The germline V gene encodes CDR1 SGHRS and CDR2 YFSETQ. Trimming at V came to 0 bases and at J to 9 bases, leaving 5 bases not matched to a gene. CDR3 in DNA: TGCGCCAGCAGCTTGGATACGGGAGGGGGCATTCAGTACTTC. Protein: CASSLDTGGGIQYF. The full variable domain, completed using reference TRBV5-1 and TRBJ2-4, is KAGVTQTPRYLIKTRGQQVTLSCSPISGHRSVSWYQQTPGQGLQFLFEYFSETQRNKGNFPGRFSGRQFSNSRSEMNVSTLELGDSALYLCASSLDTGGGIQYFGAGTRLSVL.

The chain has TRBV18 and TRBJ1-5; possibly TRBD1 for D (6 bases). The CDR3 is made up of 15 amino acids. Per the germline V gene, CDR1 is KGHSH and CDR2 is LQKENI. With 2 bases removed from V and 3 bases from J, the gap between germline ends came to 11 bases. CDR3: CASSPRGQNNQPQHF. The CDR3 bases are TGTGCCAGCTCACCAAGAGGACAGAACAATCAGCCCCAGCATTTT.

This chain joins TRBV7-2 and TRBJ2-3; 9 bases fit TRBD2. The CDR3 totals 18 residues. CDR1 is SGHTA, CDR2 FQGNSA, per germline. Trimming cost V 2 bases and J 2 bases; bases outside gene matches: 11. This CDR3 reads CASSLTPWTSANTDTQYF. The CDR3 nucleotides are TGTGCCAGCAGCTTAACCCCCTGGACTAGCGCCAACACAGATACGCAGTATTTT.

The V call is TRBV2, the J call TRBJ1-3, with D possibly matching TRBD1 (6 bases). Germline values: CDR1 SNHLY, CDR2 FYNNEI. V shed 5 bases and J shed 2 bases, with 28 bases lying between them. There are 20 residues in the CDR3. CDR3 nucleotide sequence: TGTGCCAGCAGTCCTCGTGATCTTGCCGCATGGGACAACACTGGAAACACCATATATTTT. Its protein is CASSPRDLAAWDNTGNTIYF. Based on the CDR3 plus reference TRBV2 and TRBJ1-3, the full variable domain is EPEVTQTPSHQVTQMGQEVILRCVPISNHLYFYWYRQILGQKVEFLVSFYNNEISEKSEIFDDQFSVERPDGSNFTLKIRSTKLEDSAMYFCASSPRDLAAWDNTGNTIYFGEGSWLTVV.

The gene calls are TRBV28 and TRBJ1-5; a weak D match, TRBD1 (5 bases). Deletions cut 3 bases from V and 9 bases from J, with 15 bases between. CDR1 MDHEN and CDR2 SYDVKM come from the germline V gene. CDR3 length equals 14 residues. The CDR3 here is CASSLAGLQAPQHF. The DNA for the CDR3 is TGTGCCAGCAGTTTGGCCGGGCTACAGGCGCCCCAGCATTTT.

The chain is built from TRBV5-1 and TRBJ2-2, with 10 bases aligning to TRBD2. Germline assignment: CDR1 SGHRS and CDR2 YFSETQ. Trimming removed 3 bases from V and 2 bases from J; junction bases left unmatched: 4. This CDR3 spans 16 amino acids. Here the CDR3 reads CASSSLAGENTGELFF. DNA of the CDR3: TGCGCCAGCAGCTCCCTAGCGGGGGAAAACACCGGGGAGCTGTTTTTT.

The gene calls are TRBV10-3 and TRBJ2-7, with TRBD2 matching 14 bases. CDR3 size: 16 residues. V lost 4 bases, J lost 2 bases, and 4 bases stayed unmatched. CDR1 is ENHRY and CDR2 is SYGVKD in the germline V gene. The CDR3 DNA sequence: TGTGCCATCAGTGGGACTAGCGGGAGGTACCCCTACGAGCAGTACTTC. It is translated as CAISGTSGRYPYEQYF.

The V call is TRBV7-6, the J call TRBJ2-1; 8 bases line up with TRBD2. The CDR3 sequence is 15 residues long. After removal of 2 bases from V and 8 bases from J, the junction contained 8 bases not matched to a gene. Germline CDR1 is SGHVS and CDR2 is FNYEAQ. This chain's CDR3 is CASSLSGSTIHEQFF. The CDR3 bases are TGTGCCAGCAGCTTAAGCGGGAGTACGATTCATGAGCAGTTCTTC. The full variable domain, completed using reference TRBV7-6 and TRBJ2-1, is GAGVSQSPRYKVTKRGQDVALRCDPISGHVSLYWYRQALGQGPEFLTYFNYEAQQDKSGLPNDRFSAERPEGSISTLTIQRTEQRDSAMYRCASSLSGSTIHEQFFGPGTRLTVL.

The rearrangement uses TRBV5-8 and TRBJ1-3, with D possibly matching TRBD1 (5 bases). Trimming shortened V by 4 bases and J by 4 bases, and 18 bases separated the two germline ends. The germline V gene has CDR1 SGHTS and CDR2 YDEGEE. CDR3 length equals 16 residues. For the CDR3, the DNA is TGTGCCAGCAGCGAACGTACGGGGGTATGGGGAAACACCATATATTTT. Translated: CASSERTGVWGNTIYF.

V usage is TRBV24-1 and J usage is TRBJ2-1; 9 nucleotides align to TRBD2. The J segment lost 0 bases and the V segment lost 5 bases, leaving 10 bases of the junction unmatched. Germline CDR1 is KGHDR and CDR2 is SFDVKD. The CDR3 consists of 18 residues. CDR3 coding DNA: TGTGCCACCAGTGCTGGATGGCGGGAGGGGAGCTCCTACAATGAGCAGTTCTTC. Translated, it gives CATSAGWREGSSYNEQFF.

The V call is TRBV11-2, the J call TRBJ1-4, with 12 bases identical to TRBD1. Germline CDR1 SGHAT, CDR2 FQNNGV. With V trimmed by 2 bases and J by 3 bases, 4 bases remained unmatched. The length of the CDR3 is 17 residues. Here the CDR3 DNA reads TGTGCCAGCAGCTTAACGGGACAGGGGGCACCTAATGAAAAACTGTTTTTT. Amino acid sequence: CASSLTGQGAPNEKLFF.

Here the CDR3 reads CASSPGPGAVNEQYF. CDR3 DNA sequence: TGTGCCAGCAGCCCAGGGCCAGGGGCGGTAAACGAGCAGTACTTC. The rearrangement links TRBV7-2 to TRBJ2-7; D may be TRBD1 (6 bases). The germline CDR1 and CDR2 sequences are SGHTA and FQGNSA. The CDR3 is made up of 15 amino acids. Trimming took off 5 bases at V and 5 bases at J, with 19 bases between the two ends.

The chain recombines TRBV7-9 with TRBJ2-3; D is possibly TRBD2 (5 bases). The CDR3 is 13 residues long. The V gene's germline CDR1 is SEHNR and CDR2 FQNEAQ (reference sequence). V was trimmed by 7 bases and J by 2 bases, leaving 10 bases between them. Written as DNA, the CDR3 is TGTGCCAGCACCCCGGGGTCCACAGATACGCAGTATTTT. Residues: CASTPGSTDTQYF.

The chain recombines TRBV28 with TRBJ1-1, with no clear D. Germline V lookup: CDR1 MDHEN, CDR2 SYDVKM. V was trimmed by 3 bases and J by 5 bases, leaving 7 bases between them. The CDR3 contains 12 residues. Here the CDR3 reads CASSLAGTEAFF. The DNA of the CDR3 is TGTGCCAGCAGTTTGGCGGGGACTGAAGCTTTCTTT.

This clone appeared a few times. This chain's CDR3 is CASSLAGGGSSYNEQFF. CDR3 coding DNA: TGCGCCAGCAGCTTGGCGGGGGGAGGTAGCTCCTACAATGAGCAGTTCTTC. This chain uses TRBV5-1 with TRBJ2-1; 7 bases line up with TRBD2. Germline CDR1 reads SGHRS; CDR2 reads YFSETQ. V shed 0 bases, J shed 0 bases, and the junction held 6 bases outside the gene matches. The CDR3 is 17 residues long.

This chain uses TRBV2 with TRBJ1-6; a weak D match, TRBD1 (6 bases). Between the trimmed V and J ends, which lost 8 bases and 8 bases, there was a span of 13 bases. The CDR3 has 13 residues. Germline CDR1 and CDR2: SNHLY and FYNNEI. For the CDR3, the DNA is TGTGCCAGCCTCCGGACAGTCTATTCACCCCTCCACTTT. It is translated as CASLRTVYSPLHF.